This T cell receptor beta chain was recorded in a study of T cell repertoires in cytomegalovirus infection. Overall study results and limits: HLA-C-restricted CMV clonotypes gave the most frequent clonotype in two of eight donors. Cumulated frequencies of public TCR beta families served to identify carriers of CMV plus the relevant HLA.

TCRdb reanalysed the reads using MiXCR and keeps one entry per CDR3 protein. The sample has about 740,000 distinct CDR3 sequences; under 40% are singletons. The germline gives CDR1 MNHNS, CDR2 SASEGT. V was pared by 10 bases and J by 5 bases, with 18 bases between. The CDR3 extends over 14 amino acids. Only a few counts were recorded for this clonotype. Antigen: not known. This TCR was recovered from a human donor in good health (CMV status not recorded). Some clones in this sample may be carry-over from other donors' samples. The J gene is TRBJ2-1, the V gene TRBV6-1; D gene unclear. Input material: PBMCs. CDR3 loop: CAIRKGPQHNEQFF. DNA for the CDR3: TGTGCCATACGAAAAGGACCGCAACACAATGAGCAGTTCTTC.